The sequence of this TCR beta chain was determined in a study of prognosis after radiotherapy for stage I lung cancer. Study-wide results and caveats: With medians of approximately 9,100 versus 7,200, unique TCR clone counts fell after stereotactic body radiation therapy.

Notes on this clonotype: Its antigen is not known.

Germline V lookup: CDR1 DFQATT, CDR2 SNEGSKA (reference sequence). The V and J ends lost 0 bases and 7 bases respectively, with 16 bases between them. The CDR3 length is 16 residues. Two-round multiplex PCR on genomic DNA was the method by which TCR beta CDR3 was amplified. TRBV and TRBJ genes each had their own specific primers in first-round PCR. MiXCR, run by TCRdb on the multiplex PCR reads, gives a single entry per CDR3 protein. The table has approximately 16,000 distinct CDR3 sequences, around 42% seen once. The V call is TRBV20-1, the J call TRBJ1-6; possibly TRBD1 for D (5 bases). Specimen: PBMCs, collected before or after stereotactic body radiation therapy (not recorded which). The clonotype comes from a donor aged 50 or older with non-small cell lung cancer. Here the CDR3 DNA reads TGCAGTGCTAGAGACCTACAGTGGGGCCGGAATTCACCCCTCCACTTT. Protein: CSARDLQWGRNSPLHF.